At least ten counts were recorded for the clone carrying this TCR beta chain. The antigen remains undetermined. The sample is drawn from a study of regulatory T cells in long-lasting Graves disease. Across the study: Antithyroid drug use was under 3 months in newly diagnosed Graves' patients. The study, taken as a whole, reports: Persistent disease was characterized by preferential usage of TRBV28, TRBJ1-2 and TRBJ2-5.

CDR3 regions were amplified by Arm-PCR using iRepertoire HTBI primers to build TCR beta libraries. One entry per CDR3 protein results from TCRdb running MiXCR on the multiplex PCR reads. The sample includes fewer than 650,000 distinct CDR3 sequences, under 20% of them seen just once. Time point given: newly diagnosed GD, antithyroid drugs for less than 3 months. Making the TCR library involved RNA that had been extracted from PBMCs. This CDR3 region has 13 residues. Trimming shortened V by 6 bases and J by 1 base, and 9 bases separated the two germline ends. These same records also appear under a second study, on T cells in Graves' hyperthyroidism and ophthalmopathy.

This chain joins TRBV12-3 or TRBV12-4 and TRBJ1-1; perhaps TRBD1 as D (5 bases). Specimen: peripheral blood mononuclear cells (PBMCs), collected at new diagnosis, from a patient treated with antithyroid drugs. The TCR sequence derives from a woman in her twenties or thirties with Graves disease. The CDR3 nucleotides are TGTGCCAGCAGAACGACAGAGAACACTGAAGCTTTCTTT. Its translation is CASRTTENTEAFF.